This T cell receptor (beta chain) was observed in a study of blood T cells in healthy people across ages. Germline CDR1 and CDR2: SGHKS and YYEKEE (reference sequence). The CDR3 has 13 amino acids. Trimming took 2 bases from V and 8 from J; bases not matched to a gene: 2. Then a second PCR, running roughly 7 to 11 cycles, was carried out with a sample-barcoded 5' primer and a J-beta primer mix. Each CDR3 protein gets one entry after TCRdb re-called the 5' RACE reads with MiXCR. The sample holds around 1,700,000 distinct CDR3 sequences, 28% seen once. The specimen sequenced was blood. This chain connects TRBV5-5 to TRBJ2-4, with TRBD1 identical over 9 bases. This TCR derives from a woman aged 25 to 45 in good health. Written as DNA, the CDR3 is TGTGCCAGCAGCTTACAGGGGGCAGACATTCAGTACTTC. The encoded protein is CASSLQGADIQYF.